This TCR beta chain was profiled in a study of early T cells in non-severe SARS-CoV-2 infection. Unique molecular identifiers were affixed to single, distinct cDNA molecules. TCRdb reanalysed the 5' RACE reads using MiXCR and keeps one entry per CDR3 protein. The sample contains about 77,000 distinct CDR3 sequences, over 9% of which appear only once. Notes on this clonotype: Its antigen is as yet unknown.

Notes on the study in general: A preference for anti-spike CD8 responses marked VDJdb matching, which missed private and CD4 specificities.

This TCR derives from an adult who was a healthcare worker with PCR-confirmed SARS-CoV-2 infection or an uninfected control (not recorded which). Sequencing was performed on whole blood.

Written as DNA, the CDR3 is TGTGCCAGCAGCCAAGATCGGGTCGAGCAGTACTTC. Residues: CASSQDRVEQYF. The V gene is TRBV3-1, the J gene TRBJ2-7; D gene unclear. From germline, CDR1 is LGHDT and CDR2 YNNKEL (reference sequence). The CDR3 is made up of 12 amino acids. Trimming removed 0 bases at V and 6 bases at J, with 6 bases between.